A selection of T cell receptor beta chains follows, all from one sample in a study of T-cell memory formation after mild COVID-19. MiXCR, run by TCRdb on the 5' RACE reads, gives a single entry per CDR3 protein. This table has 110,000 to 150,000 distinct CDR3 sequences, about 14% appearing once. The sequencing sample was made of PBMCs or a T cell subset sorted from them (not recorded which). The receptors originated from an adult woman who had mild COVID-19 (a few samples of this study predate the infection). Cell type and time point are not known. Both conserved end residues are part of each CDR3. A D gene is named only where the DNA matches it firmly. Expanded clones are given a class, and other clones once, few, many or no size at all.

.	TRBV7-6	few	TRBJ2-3	TGTGCCAGCAGTCAGATCGGGACCCCCACAGATACGCAGTATTTT	CASSQIGTPTDTQYF
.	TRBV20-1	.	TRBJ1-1	TGCAGTGCTAGAGAGCCAGGGGTAACTGAAGCTTTCTTT	CSAREPGVTEAFF
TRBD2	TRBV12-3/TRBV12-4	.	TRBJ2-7	TGTGCCAGCAGTTTACTAGCGGGAGACCTGTACGAGCAGTACTTC	CASSLLAGDLYEQYF
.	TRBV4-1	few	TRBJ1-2	TGCGCCAGCAGCCAAGATAGGGGTCGGAACTATGGCTACACCTTC	CASSQDRGRNYGYTF
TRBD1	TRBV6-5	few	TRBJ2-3	TGTGCCAGCCGGGACAGACTACATACGCAGTATTTT	CASRDRLHTQYF
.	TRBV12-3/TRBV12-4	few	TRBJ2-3	TGTGCCAGCAGTTTAGCGCGACTGTTACCGAACACAGATACGCAGTATTTT	CASSLARLLPNTDTQYF
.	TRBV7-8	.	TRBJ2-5	TGTGCCAGCAGCTTAGGTGTGCGGCAAGAGACCCAGTACTTC	CASSLGVRQETQYF
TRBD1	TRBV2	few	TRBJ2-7	TGTGCCATGGGTCGACAGGGGGCCGGCCCCTACGAGCAGTACTTC	CAMGRQGAGPYEQYF
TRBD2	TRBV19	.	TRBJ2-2	TGTGCCAGTTCCGGGGGACTAGCGGGGCACACCGGGGAGCTGTTTTTT	CASSGGLAGHTGELFF
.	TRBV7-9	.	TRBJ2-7	TGTGCCAGCAGCTCAACGTGGGGGATAGGGTCCTACGAGCAGTACTTC	CASSSTWGIGSYEQYF
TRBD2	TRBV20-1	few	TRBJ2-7	TGCAGTGCTCAGACTAGCGGGGAGACCTACGAGCAGTACTTC	CSAQTSGETYEQYF
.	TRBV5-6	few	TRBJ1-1	TGTGCCAGCAGCTTGGGACAGGCCATGAACACTGAAGCTTTCTTT	CASSLGQAMNTEAFF
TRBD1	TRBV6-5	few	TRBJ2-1	TGTGCCAGCAGTTTTGCAGGGGGCAGAGATGAGCAGTTCTTC	CASSFAGGRDEQFF
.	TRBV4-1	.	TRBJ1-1	TGCGCCAGCAGCCTTAGGACCGGGGAAGGGACTGAAGCTTTCTTT	CASSLRTGEGTEAFF
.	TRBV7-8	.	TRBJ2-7	TGTGCCAGCAGCTTAGCGCCGACCTACGAGCAGTACTTC	CASSLAPTYEQYF
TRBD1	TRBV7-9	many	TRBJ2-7	TGTGCCAGCAGCCCCCGGACAGGGGGCGACGAGCAGTACTTC	CASSPRTGGDEQYF
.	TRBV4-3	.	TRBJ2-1	TGCGCCAGCAGCCAAGATCTAGGCACGTACAATGAGCAGTTCTTC	CASSQDLGTYNEQFF
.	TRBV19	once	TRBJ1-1	TGTGCCAGCGTACATGGGGCCGCTTTCTTT	CASVHGAAFF
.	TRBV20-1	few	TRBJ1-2	TGCAGAGCTCCGTTTCCAATTGCGTATAAGGGGTATGGCTACACCTTC	CRAPFPIAYKGYGYTF
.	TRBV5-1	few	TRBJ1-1	TGCGCCAGCAGCTCGGGGCTAGACCGGGAGGACACTGAAGCTTTCTTT	CASSSGLDREDTEAFF
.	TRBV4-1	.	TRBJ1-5	TGCGCCAGCAGCCAAGCGACGAACGGTGATCAGCCCCAGCATTTT	CASSQATNGDQPQHF
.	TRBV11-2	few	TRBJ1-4	TGTGCCAGCAGCTCGAAACGGACAGCAACTAATGAAAAACTGTTTTTT	CASSSKRTATNEKLFF
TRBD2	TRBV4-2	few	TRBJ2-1	TGTGCCAGCAGCCATACCGGGACTAGCGGGATTGAGCAGTTCTTC	CASSHTGTSGIEQFF
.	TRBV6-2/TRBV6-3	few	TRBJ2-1	TGTGCCAGCAGTCCACTGGACTGGGCCGTTGAGCAGTTCTTC	CASSPLDWAVEQFF
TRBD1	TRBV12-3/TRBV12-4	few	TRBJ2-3	TGTGCCAGCAGTCACCGGGACAGAGTATTAACAAGCACAGATACGCAGTATTTT	CASSHRDRVLTSTDTQYF
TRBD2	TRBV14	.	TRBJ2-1	TGTGCCAGCAGCCAAGTCCCGGGACTAGCGGGGGGGCTCAACTTTAATGAGCAGTTCTTC	CASSQVPGLAGGLNFNEQFF
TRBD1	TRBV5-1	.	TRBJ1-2	TGCGCCAGCAGCTTGTGGCCCCCCACAGGGGATGGCTACACCTTC	CASSLWPPTGDGYTF